This T cell receptor beta chain was found in a study of cytomegalovirus exposure and HLA in healthy donors. 60 Vbeta and 13 Jbeta primers were used in PCR. Data came from immunoSEQ multiplex PCR; TCRdb stores just in-frame clones and leaves some out. The repertoire consists of about 120,000 clones, with about 70% occurring once and the leading ten covering approximately 1.9%. This CDR3 is 13 amino acids long. Trimming left V 2 bases short and J 7 bases short, with 12 bases between. The germline gives CDR1 MDHEN, CDR2 SYDVKM. The sequence was obtained from a human donor in good health. The sequenced material came from PBMCs. The chain has TRBV28 and TRBJ2-7, with no clear D. CDR3 region: CASSLRLFGEQYF. CDR3 bases: TGTGCCAGCAGTTTAAGGTTATTCGGGGAGCAGTACTTC.